This TCR beta chain appears in the sequencing data of a study of shared clonotypes between healthy human individuals. TCRdb keeps only in-frame clones here, not all; method: immunoSEQ multiplex PCR. The data show fewer than 2.5 million clones, 93% seen once. The CDR3 loop spans 14 amino acids. Germline loops: CDR1 SGHNT, CDR2 YENEEA. V shed 3 bases and J shed 5 bases, with 11 bases lying between them. Adult donors, all healthy and HIV-negative, had no recent acute infections or vaccinations. The TCR was taken from a man aged 18 to 29 in good health. Some clones in this sample may be carry-over from other donors' samples. What was sequenced was naive CD4+ T cells from PBMCs. The subset here: CD45RA+ positively selected. This chain uses TRBV11-3 with TRBJ2-1; D possibly corresponds to TRBD2 (6 bases). The CDR3 is CASSLTGANNEQFF. Written as DNA, the CDR3 is TGTGCCAGCAGCTTGACGGGAGCCAACAATGAGCAGTTCTTC.